This T cell receptor (beta chain) was sequenced in a study of shared T cell receptors in the human thymus. The CDR3 is 13 residues long. V lost 7 bases to trimming and J lost 8 bases; unmatched junction nucleotides: 5. Germline V gene data show CDR1 as SEHNR and CDR2 as FQNEAQ (reference sequence). Repertoires were generated with immunoSEQ multiplex PCR, while TCRdb's copy carries only in-frame clones and drops some. Counted here are roughly 410,000 clones, more than 85% occurring once; the ten biggest clones make up approximately 0.02%. Sequencing was done on a sample of thymocytes. This receptor was identified in a human donor. The chain recombines TRBV7-9 with TRBJ2-1, with 10 bases identical to TRBD2. The CDR3 DNA sequence: TGTGCCAGCAAGGGAGCGGGAGGGTATGAGCAGTTCTTC. The encoded protein is CASKGAGGYEQFF.